This T cell receptor beta chain comes out of a study of cytomegalovirus exposure and HLA in healthy donors. Study background: From donors who were HLA-typed, an early data release held 80 million or so unique TCRs. Whole-study findings and limits: Later analysis demonstrated an association between a missense DCLRE1C variant and TCR beta V- and J-gene trimming.

This clone has just a few counts. What it recognizes is unknown. The ends lost 2 bases at V and 8 bases at J; junction bases unmatched: 16. The germline V gene has CDR1 SNHLY and CDR2 FYNNEI. The CDR3 extends over 18 amino acids. The primer mix had 60 Vbeta and 13 Jbeta primers. The method was immunoSEQ multiplex PCR; TCRdb's version includes in-frame clones alone and lacks a portion of them. The sample lists tens of thousands of clones; about 89% were seen once. The V and J genes are TRBV2 and TRBJ2-1, with TRBD2 identical over 9 bases. The sample consisted of PBMCs. This TCR derives from a man aged 30-40 years in good health and CMV-seropositive. The CDR3 region has the DNA TGTGCCAGCAGTGAATATAGTCTAGCGGGGCCGACCAGGGATGAGCAGTTCTTC. This encodes CASSEYSLAGPTRDEQFF.